Below are 29 T cell receptor beta chains sequenced from a single sample in a study of T cells in lung cancer brain metastases. Libraries were prepared by immunoSEQ multiplex PCR; TCRdb keeps only in-frame clonotypes and omits some of them. Of 4,000 to 5,500 clones in the sample, about 90% were seen once. The sequenced material came from tumor tissue from the primary lung tumor. The source is a woman aged 45-65 years with non-small cell lung cancer.

As DNA, the CDR3 is TGCGCCAGCAGATCGACGGACAGGAGCTCCTACAATGAGCAGTTCTTC. Protein: CASRSTDRSSYNEQFF. This sequence joins TRBV5-1 and TRBJ2-1; 7 nucleotides line up with TRBD1. After removal of 5 bases from V and 0 bases from J, the junction contained 8 bases not matched to a gene. CDR1 and CDR2 from the germline V gene are SGHRS and YFSETQ. This CDR3 contains 16 residues.

This sequence joins TRBV5-4 and TRBJ1-1; a weak D match, TRBD1 (5 bases). The CDR3 is made up of 16 amino acids. CDR1 SGHNT and CDR2 YYREEE come from the germline V gene (reference sequence). The ends were cut back, 7 bases at V and 5 bases at J, with 24 bases in the middle. CDR3 region: CASSPSGGVEWTEAFF. In nucleotides, the CDR3 is TGTGCCAGCTCCCCCTCTGGGGGGGTTGAGTGGACTGAAGCTTTCTTT.

CDR3 in DNA: TGTGCCAGCAGCGTCAGTGACAGCTATGGCTACACCTTC. It yields the protein CASSVSDSYGYTF. The chain has TRBV9 and TRBJ1-2; possible D gene TRBD1, 5 bases. V was pared by 2 bases and J by 4 bases, with 9 bases between. The germline V gene encodes CDR1 SGDLS and CDR2 YYNGEE. CDR3 length: 13 residues.

This chain connects TRBV2 to TRBJ2-1, with no clear D. Germline CDR1 reads SNHLY; CDR2 reads FYNNEI. Trimming took 7 bases from V and 4 from J, leaving 8 bases between them. The CDR3 extends over 12 amino acids. The CDR3 DNA sequence: TGTGCCAGCAAAGCTGAGTACAATGAGCAGTTCTTC. Amino acids: CASKAEYNEQFF. The variable domain in full, with the rest retrieved from reference TRBV2 and TRBJ2-1, is EPEVTQTPSHQVTQMGQEVILRCVPISNHLYFYWYRQILGQKVEFLVSFYNNEISEKSEIFDDQFSVERPDGSNFTLKIRSTKLEDSAMYFCASKAEYNEQFFGPGTRLTVL.

The V gene is TRBV5-6, the J gene TRBJ2-4; D gene uncertain. In germline, CDR1 is SGHDT, CDR2 YYEEEE. The V and J ends lost 7 bases and 2 bases respectively, with 7 bases between them. This CDR3 is built from 12 residues. This CDR3 is CASGETKNIQYF. The CDR3 DNA reads TGTGCCAGCGGGGAAACCAAAAACATTCAGTACTTC.

Only one count was recorded for this clone. The chain links TRBV5-1 to TRBJ1-1; D uncertain. The germline V and J ends were trimmed by 1 base and 1 base, with 5 bases remaining between them. The CDR3 is 13 residues long. The germline V gene has CDR1 SGHRS and CDR2 YFSETQ. CDR3 sequence reads: CASSLRQNTEAFF. The DNA of the CDR3 is TGCGCCAGCAGCTTGAGGCAGAACACTGAAGCTTTCTTT.

J is TRBJ2-2 and V is TRBV2; TRBD2 is a possible D gene (10 bases). CDR1 SNHLY and CDR2 FYNNEI come from the germline V gene. The CDR3 spans 18 residues. Deletions cut 3 bases from V and 6 bases from J, with 23 bases between. The CDR3 region is CASSETGGLAGESGELFF. The CDR3 DNA is TGTGCCAGCAGTGAGACAGGGGGGCTAGCGGGAGAGTCCGGGGAGCTGTTTTTT.

Comment on this clone: The same CDR3 arises from other DNA sequences in this sample as well. The J gene is TRBJ2-6, the V gene TRBV11-3; D is unresolved. The ends were cut back, 4 bases at V and 1 base at J, with 11 bases in the middle. The germline V gene has CDR1 SGHNT and CDR2 YENEEA. CDR3 size: 16 residues. CDR3 nucleotide sequence: TGTGCCAGCAGCTCCCCCCTTGGATCTGGGGCCAACGTCCTGACTTTC. It is translated as CASSSPLGSGANVLTF.

The chain links TRBV10-2 to TRBJ1-1, with a possible D match to TRBD1 (6 bases). Germline V CDR1 and CDR2: WSHSY, SAAADI. Deletions cut 0 bases from V and 1 base from J, with 6 bases between. The CDR3 has 14 amino acids. CDR3 nucleotides: TGCGCCAGCAGTGAGTCAGGGGGGAACACTGAAGCTTTCTTT. The encoded protein is CASSESGGNTEAFF.

This clone has more than one count but fewer than ten. The V gene is TRBV7-2, the J gene TRBJ2-5; the D gene is possibly TRBD1 (5 bases). The germline V and J ends were trimmed by 3 bases and 5 bases, with 13 bases remaining between them. Germline values: CDR1 SGHTA, CDR2 FQGNSA. The CDR3 sequence is 14 residues long. The DNA for the CDR3 is TGTGCCAGCAGCTTTTACAGACAGACGGAGACCCAGTACTTC. Translation: CASSFYRQTETQYF.

CDR3 nucleotide sequence: TGTGCCAGCGGTAAAAGTGGTTCCTCTGGAAACACCATATATTTT. Translated, it gives CASGKSGSSGNTIYF. This sequence joins TRBV7-9 and TRBJ1-3; D is undetermined. The CDR3 has 15 residues. Germline values: CDR1 SEHNR, CDR2 FQNEAQ (reference sequence). Trimming pared 8 bases from V and 0 bases from J, leaving 14 bases between.

V and J are TRBV7-2 and TRBJ2-5; possibly TRBD1 for D (5 bases). V was cut by 5 bases and J by 5 bases, with 15 bases left in between. Germline V CDR1 and CDR2: SGHTA, FQGNSA. This CDR3 contains 14 residues. Here the CDR3 DNA reads TGTGCCAGCAGCCTTTACAGACAGACGGAGACCCAGTACTTC. It translates to CASSLYRQTETQYF.

V gene TRBV5-1 combines with J gene TRBJ2-1, with TRBD1 matching 8 bases. The junction had 7 bases not matched to a gene; V was cut back by 4 bases and J by 4 bases. The CDR3 covers 15 residues. Germline V gene lookup returns CDR1 SGHRS and CDR2 YFSETQ. The CDR3 DNA is TGCGCCAGCAGCCTTAGGACAGGGCCGTACAATGAGCAGTTCTTC. It specifies CASSLRTGPYNEQFF.

The chain recombines TRBV14 with TRBJ2-1, with 7 bases aligning to TRBD2. CDR3 length equals 16 residues. The ends lost 0 bases at V and 4 bases at J; junction bases unmatched: 6. The germline V gene has CDR1 SGHDN and CDR2 FVKESK. CDR3 residues: CASSQEVGGPYNEQFF. CDR3 sequence (DNA): TGTGCCAGCAGCCAAGAAGTGGGAGGGCCGTACAATGAGCAGTTCTTC.

The CDR3 here is CASPGLAGGEQFF. The CDR3 nucleotides read TGTGCCAGCCCCGGACTAGCCGGAGGTGAGCAGTTCTTC. The chain recombines TRBV2 with TRBJ2-1, with TRBD2 matching 8 bases. CDR3 size: 13 residues. Looked up from germline, CDR1 is SNHLY and CDR2 is FYNNEI. Trimming cost V 8 bases and J 9 bases; bases outside gene matches: 9.

The chain combines TRBV5-6 with TRBJ1-5; D gene unclear. V lost 1 base to trimming and J lost 0 bases, with 5 bases between them. This CDR3 contains 14 residues. Looked up from germline, CDR1 is SGHDT and CDR2 is YYEEEE. The chain's CDR3 is CASSLSGSNQPQHF. In DNA, the CDR3 is TGTGCCAGCAGCTTGTCCGGTAGCAATCAGCCCCAGCATTTT.

This chain connects TRBV13 to TRBJ2-1; TRBD2 aligns across 10 bases. This CDR3 region has 13 residues. V lost 8 bases to trimming and J lost 8 bases; unmatched junction nucleotides: 6. The germline CDR1 and CDR2 sequences are PRHDT and FYEKMQ (reference sequence). The CDR3 nucleotides read TGTGCCAGCGGGGCTAGCGGGAGAGATGAGCAGTTCTTC. Protein sequence: CASGASGRDEQFF.

The chain employs TRBV28 and TRBJ2-7; a possible D gene is TRBD2 (5 bases). The CDR3 sequence is 14 residues long. V was cut by 4 bases and J by 0 bases, with 10 bases left in between. Looked up from germline, CDR1 is MDHEN and CDR2 is SYDVKM. The CDR3: CASSSTGSSYEQYV. CDR3 in DNA: TGTGCCAGCAGTTCCACGGGGAGCTCCTACGAGCAGTACGTC.

The rearrangement joins TRBV4-1 to TRBJ1-3; D is undetermined. The CDR3 has 16 amino acids. Trimming cost V 0 bases and J 0 bases, with 9 bases left between them. The V gene's germline CDR1 is MGHRA and CDR2 YSYEKL. This chain's CDR3 is CASSQESHVSGNTIYF. The CDR3 bases are TGCGCCAGCAGCCAAGAATCACACGTCTCTGGAAACACCATATATTTT.

This chain connects TRBV7-3 to TRBJ1-1, with TRBD1 matching over 7 bases. Germline V gene sequence: CDR1 SGHTA, CDR2 FQGTGA. Unmatched junction bases numbered 10, after V lost 5 bases and J lost 10 bases. There are 13 residues in the CDR3. CDR3 sequence (DNA): TGTGCCAGCAGCCGCATAGGGGGCAGCGGAGCTTTCTTT. Translated, it gives CASSRIGGSGAFF.

This rearrangement joins TRBV7-8 to TRBJ2-5, with 11 bases identical to TRBD2. Germline assignment: CDR1 SGHVS and CDR2 FQNEAQ. With 4 bases clipped from V and 0 bases from J, the junction kept 1 base outside the gene matches. The CDR3 runs 15 residues. The CDR3 region is CASSSSGRHQETQYF. CDR3 DNA: TGTGCCAGCAGCTCTAGCGGGAGGCACCAAGAGACCCAGTACTTC.

A single count supports this clone. This sequence joins TRBV28 and TRBJ2-5, with D possibly being TRBD1 (7 bases). This CDR3 region has 19 residues. The germline V gene encodes CDR1 MDHEN and CDR2 SYDVKM. Trimming shortened V by 3 bases and J by 3 bases, and 26 bases separated the two germline ends. The CDR3 DNA reads as TGTGCCAGCAGTTTGGCCCTGGGTTGGAGGGCAGGGGGAAAAGAGACCCAGTACTTC. Encoded protein: CASSLALGWRAGGKETQYF.

V usage is TRBV5-1 and J usage is TRBJ1-2; D is ambiguous. The germline V gene has CDR1 SGHRS and CDR2 YFSETQ. This CDR3 is built from 16 residues. Trimming stripped 2 bases from V and 1 base from J, with 15 bases between. The CDR3 reads CASSLGIASRNYGYTF. The CDR3 nucleotides are TGCGCCAGCAGCTTAGGGATAGCCTCGCGTAACTATGGCTACACCTTC.

The V and J genes are TRBV13 and TRBJ2-7, with 12 bases aligning to TRBD2. V was clipped by 4 bases and J by 1 base; unmatched bases: 14. The CDR3 sequence is 19 residues long. CDR1 and CDR2 (germline): PRHDT, FYEKMQ (reference sequence). As DNA, the CDR3 is TGTGCCAGCAGCTCGGGGAGGCTAGCGGGAGGGCCAAAGTCCTACGAGCAGTACGTC. This sequence encodes CASSSGRLAGGPKSYEQYV.

The gene calls are TRBV28 and TRBJ1-2; D not resolved. This CDR3 is built from 15 residues. With 2 bases removed from V and 4 bases from J, the gap between germline ends came to 14 bases. CDR1 and CDR2 from the germline V gene are MDHEN and SYDVKM. The CDR3 DNA reads as TGTGCCAGCAGTTTAGGCCCGCCGGTTTTCTATGGCTACACCTTC. Translating it yields CASSLGPPVFYGYTF.

This clone was recorded once. The junction shows a germline mismatch at one end, possibly a read error. Other nucleotide sequences in the sample specify the same CDR3. The V call is TRBV6-5, the J call TRBJ1-4, with 8 bases lining up with TRBD1. This CDR3 has 15 residues. Per the germline V gene, CDR1 is MNHEY and CDR2 is SVGAGI. In nucleotides, the CDR3 is TGTGCCAGTAGTTATACGACAGGGGATAATGAAAAACTGTTTTTT. Its protein is CASSYTTGDNEKLFF.

This clone has only one observation. V is TRBV5-8 and J is TRBJ2-2; D is undetermined. This CDR3 has 14 residues. Germline-derived CDR1 and CDR2 are SGHTS and YDEGEE. Trimming stripped 2 bases from V and 0 bases from J, with 5 bases between. The CDR3 DNA reads TGTGCCAGCAGCTTTACAGCGAACACCGGGGAGCTGTTTTTT. Its protein product is CASSFTANTGELFF.

In regard to this clone: This CDR3 is also generated by other DNA sequences in the sample. The chain carries TRBV10-3 and TRBJ2-3; D ambiguous. Looked up from germline, CDR1 is ENHRY and CDR2 is SYGVKD. Trimming stripped 3 bases from V and 4 bases from J, with 5 bases between. CDR3 length: 12 residues. In DNA form, the CDR3 reads TGTGCCATCAGTGAAGGGTCAGATACGCAGTATTTT. Translated: CAISEGSDTQYF.

The genes are TRBV12-5 and TRBJ2-1; unclear D gene. Trimming removed 4 bases at V and 13 bases at J, with 14 bases between. Germline V gene lookup returns CDR1 LGHNT and CDR2 FRNRAP. The CDR3 has 12 amino acids. The CDR3 reads CASGSRQNLQFF. CDR3 nucleotide sequence: TGTGCTAGTGGTTCCCGACAAAACCTACAGTTCTTC.